A selection of T cell receptor beta chains follows, all from one sample in a study of shared clonotypes between healthy human individuals. Profiled with immunoSEQ multiplex PCR; TCRdb holds only in-frame clones, not every one. The repertoire consists of around 2,100,000 clones, with roughly 95% occurring once and the leading ten covering 1.2%. The sequenced material came from naive CD8+ T cells sorted from blood. The source is a man younger than 35 in good health. Both conserved end residues are part of each CDR3.

V gene: TRBV5-4
J gene: TRBJ1-2
CDR3 protein: CASTFRDNYGYTF

V gene: TRBV11-2
J gene: TRBJ2-7
CDR3 protein: CASSLDRPGQRAGGPYEQYF

V gene: TRBV15
J gene: TRBJ2-2
CDR3 protein: CATSRDLAAANTGELFF

V gene: TRBV10-2
J gene: TRBJ1-2
CDR3 protein: CASSEPPMGSYGYTF

V gene: TRBV11-2
J gene: TRBJ2-7
CDR3 protein: CASSLGQGEYEQYF

V gene: TRBV30
J gene: TRBJ1-4
CDR3 protein: CAWTRGATNEKLFF

V gene: TRBV10-3
J gene: TRBJ1-5
CDR3 protein: CAISVGGSNQPQHF

V gene: TRBV7-8
J gene: TRBJ2-6
CDR3 protein: CASSSQKGGRSLSGANVLTF

V gene: TRBV4-1
J gene: TRBJ2-3
CDR3 protein: CASSQDEGLAATSTDTQYF

V gene: TRBV7-9
J gene: TRBJ1-3
CDR3 protein: CASSFDSGNTIYF

V gene: TRBV27
J gene: TRBJ2-1
CDR3 protein: CASTRRGAYNEQFF

V gene: TRBV29-1
J gene: TRBJ2-3
CDR3 protein: CSAPDGNTDTQYF

V gene: TRBV29-1
J gene: TRBJ1-1
CDR3 protein: CSVGQQGGEAFF

V gene: TRBV28
J gene: TRBJ1-2
CDR3 protein: CASSSLTDYGYTF

V gene: TRBV28
J gene: TRBJ2-7
CDR3 protein: CASSLYGGGEQYF

V gene: TRBV6-5
J gene: TRBJ2-1
CDR3 protein: CASSYTARANYNEQFF

V gene: TRBV7-9
J gene: TRBJ2-7
CDR3 protein: CASSWGGSYEQYF

V gene: TRBV7-9
J gene: TRBJ2-7
CDR3 protein: CASSLTGDYEQYF

V gene: TRBV4-3
J gene: TRBJ2-3
CDR3 protein: CASSPGLADTQYF

V gene: TRBV7-9
J gene: TRBJ2-7
CDR3 protein: CASSLALEGTGEQYF

V gene: TRBV27
J gene: TRBJ2-6
CDR3 protein: CASSLSIGDGANVLTF

V gene: TRBV5-6
J gene: TRBJ2-7
CDR3 protein: CASSLGSSGGTIYEQYF

V gene: TRBV6-5
J gene: TRBJ2-4
CDR3 protein: CASSYVREGNIQYF

V gene: TRBV6-5
J gene: TRBJ1-6
CDR3 protein: CASRYTGSSYNSPLHF

V gene: TRBV2
J gene: TRBJ2-2
CDR3 protein: CASRDRGLDTGELFF

V gene: TRBV30
J gene: TRBJ1-1
CDR3 protein: CAWSGIGTEAFF

V gene: TRBV11-2
J gene: TRBJ2-5
CDR3 protein: CASSLDTLAGGYKETQYF

V gene: TRBV4-2
J gene: TRBJ1-2
CDR3 protein: CASSQTGVADGYTF

V gene: TRBV6-7
J gene: TRBJ1-2
CDR3 protein: CASSYRGEGYTF

V gene: TRBV14
J gene: TRBJ2-2
CDR3 protein: CASSQDRPGDTGELFF

V gene: TRBV4-1
J gene: TRBJ2-2
CDR3 protein: CASSHRDADLMTGELFF

V gene: TRBV19
J gene: TRBJ1-1
CDR3 protein: CASQEPMNTEAFF

V gene: TRBV5-4
J gene: TRBJ2-6
CDR3 protein: CASTLRGGANVLTF